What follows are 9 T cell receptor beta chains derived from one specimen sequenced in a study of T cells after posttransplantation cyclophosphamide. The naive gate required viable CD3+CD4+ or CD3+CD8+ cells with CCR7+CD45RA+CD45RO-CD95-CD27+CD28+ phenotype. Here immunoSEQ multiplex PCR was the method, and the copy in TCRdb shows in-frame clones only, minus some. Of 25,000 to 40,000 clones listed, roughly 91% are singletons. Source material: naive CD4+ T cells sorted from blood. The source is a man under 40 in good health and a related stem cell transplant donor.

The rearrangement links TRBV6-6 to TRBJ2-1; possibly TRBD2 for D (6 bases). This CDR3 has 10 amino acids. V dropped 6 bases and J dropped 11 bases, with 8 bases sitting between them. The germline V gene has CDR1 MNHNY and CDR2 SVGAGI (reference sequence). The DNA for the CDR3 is TGTGCCAGCAGGGGGGGACAGCAGTTCTTC. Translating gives CASRGGQQFF.

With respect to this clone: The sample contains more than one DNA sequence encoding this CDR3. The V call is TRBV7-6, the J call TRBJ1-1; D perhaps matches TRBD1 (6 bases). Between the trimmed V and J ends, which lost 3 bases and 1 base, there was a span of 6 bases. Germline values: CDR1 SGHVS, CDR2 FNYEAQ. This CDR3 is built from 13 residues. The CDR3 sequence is CASSLDRNTEAFF. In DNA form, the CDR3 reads TGTGCCAGCAGCTTGGACAGGAACACTGAAGCTTTCTTT.

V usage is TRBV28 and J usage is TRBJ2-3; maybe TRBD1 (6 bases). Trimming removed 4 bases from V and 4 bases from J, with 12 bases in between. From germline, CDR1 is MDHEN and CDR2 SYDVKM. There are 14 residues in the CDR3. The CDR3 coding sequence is TGTGCCAGCAGTTCCCGGACAGAGGCAGATACGCAGTATTTT. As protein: CASSSRTEADTQYF.

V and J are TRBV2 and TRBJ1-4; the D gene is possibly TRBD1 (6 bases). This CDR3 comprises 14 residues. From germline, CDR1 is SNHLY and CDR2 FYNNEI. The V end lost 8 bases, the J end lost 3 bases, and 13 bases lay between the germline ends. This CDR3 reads CASGRGDANEKLFF. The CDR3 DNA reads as TGTGCCAGCGGGAGGGGGGATGCTAATGAAAAACTGTTTTTT.

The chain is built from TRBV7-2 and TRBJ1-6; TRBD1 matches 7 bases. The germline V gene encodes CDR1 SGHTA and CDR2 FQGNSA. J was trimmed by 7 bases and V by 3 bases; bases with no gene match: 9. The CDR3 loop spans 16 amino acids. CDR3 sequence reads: CASSLGDRPYNSPLHF. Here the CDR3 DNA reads TGTGCCAGCAGCTTGGGGGACAGACCATACAATTCACCCCTCCACTTT.

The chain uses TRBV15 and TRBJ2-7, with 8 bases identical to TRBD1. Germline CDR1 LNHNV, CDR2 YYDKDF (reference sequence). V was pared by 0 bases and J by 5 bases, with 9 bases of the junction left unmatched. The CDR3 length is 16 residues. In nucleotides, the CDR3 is TGTGCCACCAGCAGAGATCTGGGTCAGGGGGCACACGAGCAGTACTTC. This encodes CATSRDLGQGAHEQYF.

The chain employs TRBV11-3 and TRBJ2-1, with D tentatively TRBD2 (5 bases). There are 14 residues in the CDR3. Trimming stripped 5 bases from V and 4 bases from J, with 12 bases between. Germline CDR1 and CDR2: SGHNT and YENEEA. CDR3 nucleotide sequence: TGTGCCAGCAGCCGAGGGTGGGCTTACAATGAGCAGTTCTTC. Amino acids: CASSRGWAYNEQFF.

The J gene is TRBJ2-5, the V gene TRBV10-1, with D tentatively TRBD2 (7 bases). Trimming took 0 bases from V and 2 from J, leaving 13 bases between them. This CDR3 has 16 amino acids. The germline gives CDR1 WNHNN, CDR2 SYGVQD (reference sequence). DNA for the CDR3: TGCGCCAGCAGTGAGTCGACTCGGGGGGCGCAAGAGACCCAGTACTTC. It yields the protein CASSESTRGAQETQYF.

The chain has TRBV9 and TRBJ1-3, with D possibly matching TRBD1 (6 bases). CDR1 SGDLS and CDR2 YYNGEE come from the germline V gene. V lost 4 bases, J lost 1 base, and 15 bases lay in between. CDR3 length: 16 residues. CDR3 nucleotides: TGTGCCAGCAGCTCATCCGGGACACCGTCTGGAAACACCATATATTTT. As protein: CASSSSGTPSGNTIYF. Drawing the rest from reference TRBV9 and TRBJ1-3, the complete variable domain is DSGVTQTPKHLITATGQRVTLRCSPRSGDLSVYWYQQSLDQGLQFLIQYYNGEERAKGNILERFSAQQFPDLHSELNLSSLELGDSALYFCASSSSGTPSGNTIYFGEGSWLTVV.